The clone carrying this T cell receptor beta chain was counted only a few times. The antigen is unknown. Germline loops: CDR1 MDHEN, CDR2 SYDVKM. Trimming cost V 7 bases and J 5 bases; bases outside gene matches: 11. The CDR3 sequence is 16 residues long. Isolated RNA was reverse transcribed in full, so expressed TCRB transcripts were sequenced. Profiled with immunoSEQ multiplex PCR; TCRdb holds only in-frame clones, not every one. Among fewer than 350,000 clones listed, about 15% were seen once. This specimen comes from a study of beta chain features in type 1 diabetes. Study-level points and caveats: Type 1 diabetes patients had TCRB CDR3s that were shorter (moderately but significantly so) in all four CD4+ subsets.

The V and J genes are TRBV28 and TRBJ2-1; 10 bases fit TRBD2. The sequence derives from a man between 18 and 29 years old with type 1 diabetes. The sequenced sample was naive CD4+ T cells from blood. CDR3 nucleotide sequence: TGTGCCAGCACCACATCCCCGCTAGCGGGGGACAATGAGCAGTTCTTC. Amino acids: CASTTSPLAGDNEQFF.